Presented here are 14 T cell receptor beta chains from one specimen sequenced in a study of T cell responses to AZD1222 COVID-19 vaccine. Some clones are missing from TCRdb's copy, which holds only in-frame ones; the method was immunoSEQ multiplex PCR. The data hold roughly 270,000 clones, with approximately 94% observed a single time. The material sequenced was peripheral blood, taken 28 days after the second AZD1222 dose. These receptors came from an adult who received the AZD1222 COVID-19 vaccine.

This clone was counted a single time. The genes are TRBV21-1 and TRBJ1-1; the table's D call of TRBD1 was not tested on the DNA. TRBV21-1 is a documented pseudogene. The CDR3 is 11 amino acids. The CDR3 here is CAGQGANAAFF. CDR3 coding DNA: TGTGCCGGCCAGGGGGCGAATGCAGCTTTCTTT.

The chain employs TRBV5-8 and TRBJ2-1, with 8 bases lining up with TRBD2. Germline trimming cut 0 bases from V and 5 bases from J; bases unmatched to any gene: 4. The length of the CDR3 is 15 residues. Looked up from germline, CDR1 is SGHTS and CDR2 is YDEGEE. CDR3 sequence: CASSLGLAFNNEQFF. The CDR3 coding sequence is TGTGCCAGCAGCTTGGGACTAGCGTTCAACAATGAGCAGTTCTTC.

The gene calls are TRBV12-3 or TRBV12-4 and TRBJ1-2; no reliable D call. The ends were cut back, 1 base at V and 0 bases at J, with 3 bases in the middle. This CDR3 has 13 residues. In DNA, the CDR3 is TGTGCCAGCAGTTTAGGAGCTAACTATGGCTACACCTTC. Amino acid sequence: CASSLGANYGYTF.

This rearrangement joins TRBV4-2 to TRBJ2-2; D not resolved. The V end lost 4 bases, the J end lost 4 bases, and 10 bases lay between the germline ends. Germline CDR1 is LGHNA and CDR2 is YNFKEQ. This CDR3 has 14 amino acids. CDR3 amino acids: CASSREIVTGELFF. CDR3 in DNA: TGTGCCAGCAGCCGAGAAATCGTCACCGGGGAGCTGTTTTTT.

The chain joins TRBV30 to TRBJ2-7; 8 positions match TRBD1. V shed 1 base and J 8 bases; nucleotides not matched to a gene: 10. Germline CDR1 and CDR2: GTSNPN and SVGIG (reference sequence). The CDR3 runs 14 residues. Written as DNA, the CDR3 is TGTGCCTGGAGTGACAACTTGCCAGGGGGCCAGCAGTACTTC. Translating gives CAWSDNLPGGQQYF.

This clone turned up a few times. This chain links TRBV7-2 with TRBJ1-4, with D maybe TRBD1 (6 bases). Germline V gene lookup returns CDR1 SGHTA and CDR2 FQGNSA. Trimming removed 7 bases from V and 3 bases from J, with 9 bases in between. CDR3 size: 13 residues. This chain's CDR3 is CASTGGPNEKLFF. CDR3 bases: TGTGCCAGCACGGGGGGGCCTAATGAAAAACTGTTTTTT.

This clone appeared a single time. The chain combines TRBV6-6 with TRBJ1-5; D not certain. The CDR3 has 13 amino acids. V was shortened by 2 bases and J by 5 bases, with 7 bases between the two germline ends. Per germline, CDR1 MNHNY and CDR2 SVGAGI (reference sequence). The CDR3 DNA reads as TGTGCCAGCAGTTACGGCACTTATCAGCCCCAGCATTTT. Its translation: CASSYGTYQPQHF.

Comments on this clone: In the same sample, other DNA sequences code for this CDR3. The chain employs TRBV20-1 and TRBJ1-2, with D maybe TRBD1 (5 bases). This CDR3 is built from 11 residues. The germline CDR1 and CDR2 sequences are DFQATT and SNEGSKA (reference sequence). V lost 6 bases, J lost 3 bases, and 8 bases lay in between. CDR3 nucleotides: TGCAGTGCCACAGGCGACTATGGCTACACCTTC. Protein sequence: CSATGDYGYTF.

V and J are TRBV4-2 and TRBJ2-1; the match to TRBD2 covers 12 bases. Germline CDR1 and CDR2: LGHNA and YNFKEQ. V shed 1 base, J shed 4 bases, and the junction held 5 bases outside the gene matches. CDR3 length equals 17 residues. CDR3 bases: TGTGCCAGCAGCCAAGCCACTAGCGGGGGGCCATACAATGAGCAGTTCTTC. The encoded protein is CASSQATSGGPYNEQFF.

The chain is built from TRBV9 and TRBJ2-7, with TRBD1 matching 8 bases. Germline V lookup: CDR1 SGDLS, CDR2 YYNGEE. J gave up 10 bases and V 4 bases, and 10 bases lay outside the gene matches. The CDR3 extends over 13 amino acids. The chain's CDR3 is CASSIGQGDVQYF. The CDR3 region has the DNA TGTGCCAGCAGCATAGGACAGGGAGACGTTCAGTACTTC. Drawing the rest from reference TRBV9 and TRBJ2-7, the complete variable domain is DSGVTQTPKHLITATGQRVTLRCSPRSGDLSVYWYQQSLDQGLQFLIQYYNGEERAKGNILERFSAQQFPDLHSELNLSSLELGDSALYFCASSIGQGDVQYFGPGTRLTVT.

The V call is TRBV6-6, the J call TRBJ1-3; no firm D call. V lost 8 bases and J 0 bases, leaving 8 bases between the germline ends. Per germline, CDR1 MNHNY and CDR2 SVGAGI (reference sequence). The length of the CDR3 is 13 residues. CDR3 nucleotides: TGTGCCAGCGGCTTCACCTCTGGAAACACCATATATTTT. Translated, it gives CASGFTSGNTIYF.

The chain links TRBV9 to TRBJ1-4; D possibly corresponds to TRBD1 (5 bases). Germline values: CDR1 SGDLS, CDR2 YYNGEE. Between the trimmed V and J ends, which lost 0 bases and 7 bases, there was a span of 25 bases. This CDR3 comprises 19 residues. CDR3 DNA sequence: TGTGCCAGCAGCGTAGGGGGCAGGCTCACGGGTAGGGTCAGTGAAAAACTGTTTTTT. It is translated as CASSVGGRLTGRVSEKLFF.

V usage is TRBV10-3 and J usage is TRBJ2-1, with TRBD1 as a possible D gene (6 bases). V was pared by 3 bases and J by 7 bases, with 10 bases between. This CDR3 is 13 amino acids long. Germline loops: CDR1 ENHRY, CDR2 SYGVKD. The CDR3 nucleotides read TGTGCCATCAGTGACGGCAGGGGAAATGAGCAGTTCTTC. Translation gives CAISDGRGNEQFF.

V and J are TRBV25-1 and TRBJ2-1; D may be TRBD2 (6 bases). V gave up 3 bases and J gave up 6 bases, with 15 bases separating them. The V gene's germline CDR1 is MGHDK and CDR2 SYGVNS. This CDR3 region has 15 residues. CDR3 residues: CASSERQLAANEQFF. Here the CDR3 DNA reads TGTGCCAGCAGTGAGCGACAGTTAGCGGCCAATGAGCAGTTCTTC.